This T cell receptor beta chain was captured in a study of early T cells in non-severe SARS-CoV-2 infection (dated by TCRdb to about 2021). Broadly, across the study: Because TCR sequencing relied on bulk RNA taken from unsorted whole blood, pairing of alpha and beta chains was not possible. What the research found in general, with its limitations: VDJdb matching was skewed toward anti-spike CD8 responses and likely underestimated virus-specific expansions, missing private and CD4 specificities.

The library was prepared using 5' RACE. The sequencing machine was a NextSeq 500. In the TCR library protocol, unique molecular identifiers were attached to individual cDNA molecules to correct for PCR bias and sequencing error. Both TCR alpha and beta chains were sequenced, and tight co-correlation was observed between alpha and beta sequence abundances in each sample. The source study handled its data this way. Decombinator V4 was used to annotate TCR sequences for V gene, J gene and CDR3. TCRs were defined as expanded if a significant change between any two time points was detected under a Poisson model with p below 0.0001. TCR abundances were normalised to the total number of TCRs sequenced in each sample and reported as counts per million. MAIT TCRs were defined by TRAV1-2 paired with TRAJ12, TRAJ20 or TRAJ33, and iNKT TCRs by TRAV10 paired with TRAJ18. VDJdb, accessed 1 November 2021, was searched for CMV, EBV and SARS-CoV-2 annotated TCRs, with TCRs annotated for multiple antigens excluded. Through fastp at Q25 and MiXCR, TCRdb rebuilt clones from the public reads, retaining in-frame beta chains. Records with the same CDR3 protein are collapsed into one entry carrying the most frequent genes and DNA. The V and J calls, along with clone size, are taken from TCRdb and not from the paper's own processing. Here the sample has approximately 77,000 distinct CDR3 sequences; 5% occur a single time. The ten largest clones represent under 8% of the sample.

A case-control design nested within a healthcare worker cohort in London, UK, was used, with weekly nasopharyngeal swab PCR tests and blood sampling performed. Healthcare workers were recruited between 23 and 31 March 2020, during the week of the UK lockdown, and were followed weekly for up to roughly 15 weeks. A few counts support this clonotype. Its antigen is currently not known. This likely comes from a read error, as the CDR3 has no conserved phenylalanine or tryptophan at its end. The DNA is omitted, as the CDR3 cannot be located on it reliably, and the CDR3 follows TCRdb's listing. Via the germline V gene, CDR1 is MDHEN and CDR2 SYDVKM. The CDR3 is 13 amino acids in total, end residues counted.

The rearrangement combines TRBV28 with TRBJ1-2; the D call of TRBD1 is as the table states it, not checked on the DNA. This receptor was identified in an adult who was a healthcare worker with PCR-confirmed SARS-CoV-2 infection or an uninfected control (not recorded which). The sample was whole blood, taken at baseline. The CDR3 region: CASTGYRGWDPSL.